Below are 18 T cell receptor beta chains sequenced from a single sample in a study of beta chain features in type 1 diabetes. General study results and limits: Researchers report that Type 1 diabetes patients had moderately but significantly shorter TCRB CDR3s across all four CD4+ subsets.

As every portion of the isolated RNA was reverse transcribed, the sequencing read expressed TCRB transcripts. Assay used: immunoSEQ multiplex PCR; TCRdb lists only in-frame clones, some missing. The sample lists 680,000 or so clones, roughly an eighth occurring once. The antigens of these receptors remain unknown. The sequenced sample was naive CD4+ T cells from blood. The receptors here all came from a man aged 18 to 29 with type 1 diabetes.

The V and J genes are TRBV2 and TRBJ1-4; the D is unclear. Germline CDR1 and CDR2: SNHLY and FYNNEI. V shed 8 bases and J shed 8 bases, with 15 bases lying between them. The CDR3 extends over 13 amino acids. The CDR3, as DNA: TGTGCCAGCGTCATGGGCCATCGGGAAAAACTGTTTTTT. Translation: CASVMGHREKLFF.

V usage is TRBV14 and J usage is TRBJ2-5; D uncertain. Trimming pared 1 base from V and 6 bases from J, leaving 9 bases between. The CDR3 extends over 13 amino acids. Germline lookup yields CDR1 SGHDN and CDR2 FVKESK. The CDR3, as DNA: TGTGCCAGCAGCCAAGCCGAGCTGCAGACCCAGTACTTC. This sequence encodes CASSQAELQTQYF.

Only a few counts were recorded for this clone. The V and J genes are TRBV10-3 and TRBJ2-3; the D gene is possibly TRBD2 (5 bases). The CDR3 length is 11 residues. V was pared by 3 bases and J by 12 bases, with 10 bases between. Germline values: CDR1 ENHRY, CDR2 SYGVKD. The CDR3 DNA reads TGTGCCATCAGTGACGGGGTCTTCCAGTATTTT. Amino acids: CAISDGVFQYF.

In its sample, this clone was seen a few times. The V call is TRBV4-2, the J call TRBJ2-3, with TRBD2 identical over 8 bases. V gave up 0 bases and J gave up 1 base; unmatched junction bases: 3. This CDR3 is 16 amino acids long. Germline CDR1 and CDR2: LGHNA and YNFKEQ. This CDR3 is CASSQDRAGGTDTQYF. Here the CDR3 DNA reads TGTGCCAGCAGCCAAGATCGAGCGGGGGGCACAGATACGCAGTATTTT.

This clone has more than one count but fewer than ten. The chain carries TRBV7-9 and TRBJ2-5; TRBD1 agrees at 7 bases. The J segment lost 1 base and the V segment lost 5 bases, leaving 4 bases of the junction unmatched. The CDR3 spans 14 residues. Germline V CDR1 and CDR2: SEHNR, FQNEAQ (reference sequence). CDR3 nucleotides: TGTGCCAGCAGCGAGGGACAGATCCAAGAGACCCAGTACTTC. This codes for CASSEGQIQETQYF.

This clone was counted once. V and J are TRBV6-5 and TRBJ2-3, with a tentative D call TRBD1 (6 bases). The germline CDR1 and CDR2 sequences are MNHEY and SVGAGI. Trimming took off 4 bases at V and 1 base at J, with 15 bases between the two ends. The CDR3 runs 16 residues. CDR3 loop: CASSSSAGGGTDTQYF. The CDR3 DNA is TGTGCCAGCAGTTCCTCTGCTGGGGGCGGCACAGATACGCAGTATTTT.

This chain uses TRBV7-9 with TRBJ1-5; D gene uncertain. The CDR3 loop spans 16 amino acids. Germline assignment: CDR1 SEHNR and CDR2 FQNEAQ (reference sequence). The V and J ends lost 1 base and 0 bases respectively, with 10 bases between them. The CDR3 spells CASSLGSGISNQPQHF. CDR3 DNA sequence: TGTGCCAGCAGCTTAGGTAGTGGTATTAGCAATCAGCCCCAGCATTTT.

The chain is built from TRBV7-8 and TRBJ1-3; D gene unclear. The CDR3 length is 13 residues. Germline V gene lookup returns CDR1 SGHVS and CDR2 FQNEAQ. With 7 bases removed from V and 1 base from J, the gap between germline ends came to 8 bases. The CDR3 loop is CASTSGSGNTIYF. The CDR3 nucleotides read TGTGCCAGCACTTCAGGTTCTGGAAACACCATATATTTT.

The chain carries TRBV7-9 and TRBJ1-1; D unresolved. The CDR3 is 12 amino acids. The germline gives CDR1 SEHNR, CDR2 FQNEAQ (reference sequence). Trimming took off 4 bases at V and 1 base at J, with 4 bases between the two ends. The CDR3 sequence: CASSYRNTEAFF. The CDR3 DNA reads TGTGCCAGCAGCTACCGGAACACTGAAGCTTTCTTT. Complete variable domain (other parts from reference TRBV7-9 and TRBJ1-1): DTGVSQNPRHKITKRGQNVTFRCDPISEHNRLYWYRQTLGQGPEFLTYFQNEAQLEKSRLLSDRFSAERPKGSFSTLEIQRTEQGDSAMYLCASSYRNTEAFFGQGTRLTVV.

This clone turned up a few times. This rearrangement joins TRBV13 to TRBJ1-1; D unresolved. Germline assignment: CDR1 PRHDT and CDR2 FYEKMQ (reference sequence). The length of the CDR3 is 12 residues. Trimming stripped 3 bases from V and 10 bases from J, with 12 bases between. CDR3 loop: CASSLPLGRAFF. As DNA, the CDR3 is TGTGCCAGCAGCTTGCCCTTAGGGAGAGCTTTCTTT.

The J gene is TRBJ2-7, the V gene TRBV4-1; maybe TRBD1 (6 bases). CDR3 length equals 16 residues. Germline values: CDR1 MGHRA, CDR2 YSYEKL. Trimming stripped 0 bases from V and 2 bases from J, with 14 bases between. Here the CDR3 reads CASSQDRGGSTYEQYF. DNA for the CDR3: TGCGCCAGCAGCCAAGATCGAGGGGGTAGTACCTACGAGCAGTACTTC.

The genes are TRBV27 and TRBJ2-3, with 9 bases lining up with TRBD2. The CDR3 has 18 residues. Unmatched junction bases numbered 9, after V lost 1 base and J lost 1 base. The germline V gene encodes CDR1 MNHEY and CDR2 SMNVEV (reference sequence). The CDR3 DNA sequence: TGTGCCAGCAGTTTATGGGGTAGCGGGGGTGTGGGCACAGATACGCAGTATTTT. It is translated as CASSLWGSGGVGTDTQYF.

The chain has TRBV9 and TRBJ1-2; D ambiguous. Germline V gives CDR1 SGDLS, CDR2 YYNGEE. V dropped 0 bases and J dropped 1 base, with 7 bases sitting between them. This CDR3 spans 14 amino acids. CDR3 sequence (DNA): TGTGCCAGCAGCGTAGCTCTGGGTAACTATGGCTACACCTTC. It specifies CASSVALGNYGYTF.

The genes are TRBV5-4 and TRBJ1-6; weak D call: TRBD1 (6 bases). Trimming left V 1 base short and J 8 bases short, with 10 bases between. The CDR3 sequence is 14 residues long. In germline, CDR1 is SGHNT, CDR2 YYREEE (reference sequence). The CDR3 region is CASSLSRGDSPLHF. CDR3 nucleotides: TGTGCCAGCAGCTTGAGCAGGGGCGATTCACCCCTCCACTTT.

The chain couples TRBV7-9 to TRBJ2-7, with D unresolved. This CDR3 has 15 amino acids. V lost 4 bases and J 0 bases, leaving 13 bases between the germline ends. CDR1 SEHNR and CDR2 FQNEAQ come from the germline V gene (reference sequence). CDR3 nucleotides: TGTGCCAGCAGCTCCTCCCGACATAGCTCCTACGAGCAGTACTTC. Translating gives CASSSSRHSSYEQYF.

This clone was picked up a small number of times. Other DNA sequences from this sample encode an identical CDR3 as well. The chain links TRBV2 to TRBJ1-1; the match to TRBD1 covers 9 bases. CDR1 and CDR2 (germline): SNHLY, FYNNEI. The trim removed 4 bases at V and 1 base at J, leaving 1 base unmatched. CDR3 length: 14 amino acids. In DNA, the CDR3 is TGTGCCAGCAGTGGGGGACAGGGGAACACTGAAGCTTTCTTT. Translated, it gives CASSGGQGNTEAFF.

The chain combines TRBV6-5 with TRBJ2-1, with D uncertain. The CDR3 is 13 residues long. Deletions cut 5 bases from V and 9 bases from J, with 14 bases between. CDR1 is MNHEY and CDR2 is SVGAGI in the germline V gene. CDR3 in amino acids: CASSKGPDVEQFF. The CDR3 DNA sequence: TGTGCCAGCAGTAAGGGTCCTGACGTTGAGCAGTTCTTC.

The J gene is TRBJ2-1, the V gene TRBV28; 9 nucleotides align to TRBD1. The V gene's germline CDR1 is MDHEN and CDR2 SYDVKM. This CDR3 comprises 17 residues. Losses at the gene ends were 7 bases for V and 9 bases for J; bases not matched to a gene: 19. This CDR3 reads CASNDWEGDREGGEQFF. The DNA for the CDR3 is TGTGCCAGCAATGATTGGGAGGGGGACAGGGAAGGAGGTGAGCAGTTCTTC.